These 21 T cell receptor beta chains were sequenced from one sample in a study of cytomegalovirus exposure and HLA in healthy donors. It was with 60 Vbeta and 13 Jbeta primers that the PCR ran. Assay used: immunoSEQ multiplex PCR; TCRdb lists only in-frame clones, some missing. The data contain about 100,000 clones, around 74% of them singletons. Sequenced material: PBMCs. The receptors were sampled from a woman between 35 and 50 years old in good health and CMV-seronegative.

The genes are TRBV7-3 and TRBJ2-1; 9 bases agree with TRBD1. The germline V gene has CDR1 SGHTA and CDR2 FQGTGA. After removal of 6 bases from V and 0 bases from J, the junction contained 3 bases not matched to a gene. CDR3 size: 15 residues. The DNA of the CDR3 is TGTGCCAGCAGGTTGGACAGGGGCTCCTACAATGAGCAGTTCTTC. Its protein product is CASRLDRGSYNEQFF.

V gene TRBV5-1 combines with J gene TRBJ2-3; tentative D call: TRBD1 (6 bases). V lost 4 bases and J 6 bases, leaving 15 bases between the germline ends. The CDR3 length is 14 residues. Germline V CDR1 and CDR2: SGHRS, YFSETQ. The CDR3 nucleotides read TGCGCCAGCAGCAATGGGACATCATGGGATACGCAGTATTTT. It translates to CASSNGTSWDTQYF.

The genes are TRBV7-3 and TRBJ2-7, with D possibly TRBD1 on 5 matching bases. The CDR3 is made up of 13 amino acids. V lost 5 bases, J lost 7 bases, and 15 bases lay in between. CDR1 SGHTA and CDR2 FQGTGA come from the germline V gene. CDR3 amino acids: CASSLGVGREQYF. As DNA, the CDR3 is TGTGCCAGCAGCCTAGGGGTCGGGCGAGAGCAGTACTTC.

The rearrangement uses TRBV28 and TRBJ2-5; no firm D call. V was clipped by 5 bases and J by 5 bases, with 6 bases between them. Germline loops: CDR1 MDHEN, CDR2 SYDVKM. The CDR3 spans 11 residues. CDR3 sequence: CASSTKETQYF. Here the CDR3 DNA reads TGTGCCAGCAGTACTAAGGAGACCCAGTACTTC.

The rearrangement links TRBV11-1 to TRBJ2-5, with a tentative D call TRBD2 (5 bases). TRBJ2-7 explains the end of the DNA better; the J call may be wrong. This CDR3 spans 13 amino acids. Germline V gene sequence: CDR1 SGHAT, CDR2 FQDESV (reference sequence). The CDR3 loop reads CASSLSPGYEQYF. In nucleotides, the CDR3 is TGTGCCAGCAGCTTATCCCCGGGGTACGAGCAGTACTTC.

The V call is TRBV7-2, the J call TRBJ2-1; D call uncertain. From germline, CDR1 is SGHTA and CDR2 FQGNSA. V shed 5 bases and J shed 7 bases, with 15 bases lying between them. The CDR3 is 14 residues long. The CDR3, as DNA: TGTGCCAGCAGCCCAGTGGCAGGCCCAAATGAGCAGTTCTTC. Amino acids: CASSPVAGPNEQFF.

CDR3 amino acids: CASTYATEAFF. CDR3 in DNA: TGTGCCAGCACCTACGCCACTGAAGCTTTCTTT. The genes are TRBV6-5 and TRBJ1-1; no reliable D call. Trimming removed 7 bases from V and 4 bases from J, with 7 bases in between. The CDR3 runs 11 residues. CDR1 MNHEY and CDR2 SVGAGI come from the germline V gene.

This chain uses TRBV4-2 with TRBJ1-1; D may be TRBD1 (5 bases). Trimming left V 0 bases short and J 6 bases short, with 14 bases between. CDR3 length: 15 residues. Looked up from germline, CDR1 is LGHNA and CDR2 is YNFKEQ. The CDR3 protein is CASSQDPGWLAEAFF. For the CDR3, the DNA is TGTGCCAGCAGCCAAGATCCAGGGTGGTTAGCTGAAGCTTTCTTT.

This chain uses TRBV5-1 with TRBJ2-3, with TRBD2 identical over 8 bases. Germline V gene lookup returns CDR1 SGHRS and CDR2 YFSETQ. CDR3 length: 16 amino acids. V dropped 1 base and J dropped 4; count of bases not matched to a gene: 8. The CDR3 coding sequence is TGCGCCAGCAGCTTGACGGGAGGGACCCAGGCAGATACGCAGTATTTT. It yields the protein CASSLTGGTQADTQYF.

The chain combines TRBV5-4 with TRBJ2-3; unclear D gene. The CDR3 runs 12 residues. Trimming pared 2 bases from V and 4 bases from J, leaving 5 bases between. CDR1 and CDR2 (germline): SGHNT, YYREEE (reference sequence). CDR3 DNA: TGTGCCAGCAGCTTAGCTGCAGATACGCAGTATTTT. Amino acid sequence: CASSLAADTQYF.

Points on this clone: The identical CDR3 is also encoded by other nucleotide sequences in the sample. V gene TRBV7-3 combines with J gene TRBJ2-1, with TRBD2 matching 12 bases. The V segment lost 3 bases and the J segment 4 bases; nucleotides outside the gene matches: 1. This CDR3 spans 15 amino acids. Germline values: CDR1 SGHTA, CDR2 FQGTGA. CDR3: CASSLTSGGYNEQFF. For the CDR3, the DNA is TGTGCCAGCAGCTTGACTAGCGGGGGTTACAATGAGCAGTTCTTC. The full variable domain, with the rest looked up from reference TRBV7-3 and TRBJ2-1, is GAGVSQTPSNKVTEKGKYVELRCDPISGHTALYWYRQSLGQGPEFLIYFQGTGAADDSGLPNDRFFAVRPEGSVSTLKIQRTERGDSAVYLCASSLTSGGYNEQFFGPGTRLTVL.

The chain couples TRBV15 to TRBJ1-5; D perhaps matches TRBD1 (6 bases). Trimming stripped 2 bases from V and 5 bases from J, with 10 bases between. Germline CDR1 and CDR2: LNHNV and YYDKDF (reference sequence). This CDR3 is built from 14 residues. CDR3 sequence (DNA): TGTGCCACCAGCAGAACAGGGCCACATCAGCCCCAGCATTTT. Its translation is CATSRTGPHQPQHF.

This chain uses TRBV5-1 with TRBJ1-1; D not certain. V lost 4 bases and J lost 1, with 8 bases in between. The CDR3 sequence is 13 residues long. Looked up from germline, CDR1 is SGHRS and CDR2 is YFSETQ. The CDR3 sequence: CASSPQANTEAFF. CDR3 coding DNA: TGCGCCAGCAGCCCTCAGGCGAACACTGAAGCTTTCTTT.

This sequence joins TRBV5-8 and TRBJ1-3, with a weak D call TRBD1 (5 bases). V lost 3 bases, J lost 4 bases, and 5 bases lay in between. CDR1 SGHTS and CDR2 YDEGEE come from the germline V gene. There are 12 residues in the CDR3. CDR3 DNA sequence: TGTGCCAGCAGCTACAGGGGAAACACCATATATTTT. This encodes CASSYRGNTIYF.

The gene calls are TRBV5-1 and TRBJ1-6; a weak D match, TRBD1 (6 bases). This CDR3 is built from 13 residues. Germline-derived CDR1 and CDR2 are SGHRS and YFSETQ. V was trimmed by 9 bases and J by 7 bases, leaving 14 bases between them. In DNA form, the CDR3 reads TGCGCCACCCAACTGGACAGCAATTCACCCCTCCACTTT. As protein: CATQLDSNSPLHF.

The CDR3 sequence: CASSSSAVQETQYF. The CDR3 coding sequence is TGTGCCAGCTCATCGTCCGCGGTTCAAGAGACCCAGTACTTC. V gene TRBV18 combines with J gene TRBJ2-5; no clear D gene. The germline V and J ends were trimmed by 5 bases and 2 bases, with 12 bases remaining between them. CDR3 size: 14 residues. Per the germline V gene, CDR1 is KGHSH and CDR2 is LQKENI.

The gene calls are TRBV6-1 and TRBJ2-5; no definite D call. The end of the DNA is better explained by TRBJ2-7, so the J call may be wrong. The CDR3 length is 13 residues. The germline V gene has CDR1 MNHNS and CDR2 SASEGT. CDR3 in DNA: TGTGCCAGCAGGCGTCAGCGACCCTACGAGCAGTACTTC. It codes for CASRRQRPYEQYF.

The chain has TRBV28 and TRBJ1-4; 10 bases agree with TRBD1. Germline CDR1 reads MDHEN; CDR2 reads SYDVKM. This CDR3 is built from 15 residues. V was clipped by 5 bases and J by 5 bases; unmatched bases: 5. CDR3: CASSTPGQGNEKLFF. The CDR3 DNA sequence: TGTGCCAGCAGTACCCCGGGACAGGGGAATGAAAAACTGTTTTTT.

V and J are TRBV6-1 and TRBJ1-3; maybe TRBD1 (6 bases). The length of the CDR3 is 14 residues. Per the germline V gene, CDR1 is MNHNS and CDR2 is SASEGT. Trimming took off 6 bases at V and 2 bases at J, with 11 bases between the two ends. The CDR3 spells CASRQTGTGNTIYF. CDR3 DNA sequence: TGTGCCAGCAGACAGACAGGAACTGGAAACACCATATATTTT.

The chain uses TRBV28 and TRBJ1-2, with TRBD1 matching over 8 bases. Germline trimming cut 5 bases from V and 6 bases from J; bases unmatched to any gene: 8. In germline, CDR1 is MDHEN, CDR2 SYDVKM. The CDR3 runs 14 residues. CDR3 region: CASSQTTGGDGYTF. The CDR3, as DNA: TGTGCCAGCAGTCAAACCACAGGGGGAGATGGCTACACCTTC.

This chain links TRBV1 with TRBJ2-5; the listed D gene, TRBD2, was not tested against the DNA. TRBV1 is tagged as a pseudogene. The CDR3 runs to 17 residues. The CDR3 region is CTSSQDPVERGGETQYF. The CDR3 DNA is TGCACCAGCAGCCAAGATCCTGTCGAGCGGGGGGGGGAGACCCAGTACTTC.